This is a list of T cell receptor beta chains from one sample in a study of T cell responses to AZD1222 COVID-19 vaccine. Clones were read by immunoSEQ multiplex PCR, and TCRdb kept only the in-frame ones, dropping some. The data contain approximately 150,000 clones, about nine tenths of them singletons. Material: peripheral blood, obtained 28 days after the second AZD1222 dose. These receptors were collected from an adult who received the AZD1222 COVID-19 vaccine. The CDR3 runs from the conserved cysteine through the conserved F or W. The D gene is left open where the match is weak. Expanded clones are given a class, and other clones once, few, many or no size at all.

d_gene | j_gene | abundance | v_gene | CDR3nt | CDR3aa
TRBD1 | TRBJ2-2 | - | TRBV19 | TGTGCCAGCAGGACAGGGACCAGAAACACCGGGGAGCTGTTTTTT | CASRTGTRNTGELFF
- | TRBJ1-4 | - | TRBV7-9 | TGTGCCAGCAGCTTAGGGCTGTTTAATGAAAAACTGTTTTTT | CASSLGLFNEKLFF
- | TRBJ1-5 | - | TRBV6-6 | TGTGCCAGCACCCTTGTCGTCCCTAACAATCAGCCCCAGCATTTT | CASTLVVPNNQPQHF
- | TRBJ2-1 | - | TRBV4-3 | TGCGCCAGCAGCCAAGGGGAGTGGTCCTACAATGAGCAGTTCTTC | CASSQGEWSYNEQFF
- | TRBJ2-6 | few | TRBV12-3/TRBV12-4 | TGTGCCAGCAGTTTATCCGGGGCCAACGTCCTGACTTTC | CASSLSGANVLTF
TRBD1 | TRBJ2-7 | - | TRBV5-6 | TGTGCCAGCAGCGCTGCACGGGACAGCTACTACGAGCAGTACTTC | CASSAARDSYYEQYF
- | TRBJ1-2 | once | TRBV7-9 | TGTGCCAGCAGCGTATCAGAGAACTATGGCTACACCTTC | CASSVSENYGYTF
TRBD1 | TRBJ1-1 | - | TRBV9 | TGTGCCAGCAGCGAGGGACAGGGTGGGAACACTGAAGCTTTCTTT | CASSEGQGGNTEAFF
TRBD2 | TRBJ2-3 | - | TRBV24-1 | TGTGCCACCAGTGACCCCGGGACTAGCGGGACAGATACGCAGTATTTT | CATSDPGTSGTDTQYF
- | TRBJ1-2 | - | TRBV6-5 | TGTGCCAGCAGGGGTCACGGGGGGGATGGCTACACCTTC | CASRGHGGDGYTF
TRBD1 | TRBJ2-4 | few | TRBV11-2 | TGTGCCAGCAGCTCTAGCCAAGGACAGGGTAAAAACATTCAGTACTTC | CASSSSQGQGKNIQYF
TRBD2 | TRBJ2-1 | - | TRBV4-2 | TGTGCCAGCAGCCAAAGCGCCGGGACTAGTGTTCGTGAGCAGTTCTTC | CASSQSAGTSVREQFF
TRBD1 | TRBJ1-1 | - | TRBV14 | TGTGCCAGCAGCCAAGCGGGACAGGGACGGGTGAACACTGAAGCTTTCTTT | CASSQAGQGRVNTEAFF
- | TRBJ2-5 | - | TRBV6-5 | TGTGCCAGCAGTTACAATTGGGCTCGCCAAGAGACCCAGTACTTC | CASSYNWARQETQYF
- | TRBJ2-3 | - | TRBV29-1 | TGCAGCGTTGAAGGGGGGCTAGTCTGGGATACGCAGTATTTT | CSVEGGLVWDTQYF
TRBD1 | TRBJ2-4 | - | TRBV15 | TGTGCCACCAGCAGACCGACAGGGGGCAAAAACATTCAGTACTTC | CATSRPTGGKNIQYF
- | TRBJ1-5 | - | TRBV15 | TGTGCCACCAGCAGAGAAAGGGGTTTAAGTCAGCCCCAGCATTTT | CATSRERGLSQPQHF
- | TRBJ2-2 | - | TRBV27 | TGTGCCAGCAGCACCGGGACAACCCGGGAGCTGTTTTTT | CASSTGTTRELFF
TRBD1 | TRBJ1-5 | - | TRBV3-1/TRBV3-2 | TGTGCCAGCAGCCAAGCCGCGCAGGGACAGGGTTTAGATCAGCCCCAGCATTTT | CASSQAAQGQGLDQPQHF
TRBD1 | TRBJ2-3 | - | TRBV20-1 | TGCAGTGCTAGTTGGGTCGGTGGACAGGTTAAAACAGATACGCAGTATTTT | CSASWVGGQVKTDTQYF
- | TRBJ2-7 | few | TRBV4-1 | TGCGCCAGCAGCCCCCTGGCAGGGCTCGACGAGCAGTACTTC | CASSPLAGLDEQYF
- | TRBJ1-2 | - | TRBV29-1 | TGCAGCGTTGACGGGGGCCAATACTATGGCTACACCTTC | CSVDGGQYYGYTF
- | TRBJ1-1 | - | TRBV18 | TGTGCCAGCTCACCCATTAGGATGAACACTGAAGCTTTCTTT | CASSPIRMNTEAFF
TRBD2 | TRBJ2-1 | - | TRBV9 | TGTGCCAGCAGCGTAGTTAGCGACGCGGGGGGTGAGCAGTTCTTC | CASSVVSDAGGEQFF
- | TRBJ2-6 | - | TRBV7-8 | TGTGCCAGCAGCTTAGGGTTCCTCGGGGGTAGCTCTGGGGCCAACGTCCTGACTTTC | CASSLGFLGGSSGANVLTF
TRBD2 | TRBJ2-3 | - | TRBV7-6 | TGTGCCAGCAGCTCCCAGACTAGCCTGAGCACAGATACGCAGTATTTT | CASSSQTSLSTDTQYF
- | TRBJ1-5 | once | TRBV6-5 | TGTGCCAGCAGTCAAAGTGGAATTAATCAGCCCCAGCATTTT | CASSQSGINQPQHF
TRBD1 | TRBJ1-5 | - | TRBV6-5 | TGTGCCAGCAGCGATCGCAGGGGGAATCAGCCCCAGCATTTT | CASSDRRGNQPQHF
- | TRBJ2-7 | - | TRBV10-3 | TGTGCCATCAGGGAGGTTGGGGACGAGCAGTACTTC | CAIREVGDEQYF
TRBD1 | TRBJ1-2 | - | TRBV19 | TGTGCCAGTAGTATATTCGGGACAGGGGGCGACGGCTACACCTTC | CASSIFGTGGDGYTF
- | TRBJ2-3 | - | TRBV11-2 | TGTGCCAGCAGCTTAGCGGGCAGGGCCACAGATACGCAGTATTTT | CASSLAGRATDTQYF
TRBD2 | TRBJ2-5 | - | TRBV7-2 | TGTGCCAGCAGCGGCGGGGGGGCCCAAGAGACCCAGTACTTC | CASSGGGAQETQYF
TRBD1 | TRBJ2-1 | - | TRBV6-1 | TGTGCCAGCAGTGAAGGTCCGGGACAGGGGGCGGATGAGCAGTTCTTC | CASSEGPGQGADEQFF
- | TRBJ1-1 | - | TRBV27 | TGTGCCAGCAGTTTAAAGGTTGGACTGCAGGACGGGAACACTGAAGCTTTCTTT | CASSLKVGLQDGNTEAFF
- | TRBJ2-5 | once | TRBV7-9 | TGTGCCAGCAGCTTCTTATCCCTTACCCCCCAAGAGACCCAGTACTTC | CASSFLSLTPQETQYF
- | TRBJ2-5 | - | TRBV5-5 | TGTGCCAGCAGCTTGGCAGAACTCCAAGAGACCCAGTACTTC | CASSLAELQETQYF
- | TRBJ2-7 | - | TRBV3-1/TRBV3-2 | TGTGCCAGCAGCCTCCACAGGGCCTGGAGCTACGAGCAGTACTTC | CASSLHRAWSYEQYF
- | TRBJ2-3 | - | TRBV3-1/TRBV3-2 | TGTGCCAGCAGCCAATTTAAGGGGGTCCTCACAGATACGCAGTATTTT | CASSQFKGVLTDTQYF
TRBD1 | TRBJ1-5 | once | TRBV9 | TGTGCCAGCAGCGTAGGGGACAGCCCTTATAGCAATCAGCCCCAGCATTTT | CASSVGDSPYSNQPQHF
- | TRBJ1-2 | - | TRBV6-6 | TGTGCCAGCAGTCCATTTGCCGTACAGGACCCGGTTAACTATGGCTACACCTTC | CASSPFAVQDPVNYGYTF
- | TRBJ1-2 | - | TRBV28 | TGTGCCAGCACGTCTTCTAACTATGGCTACACCTTC | CASTSSNYGYTF
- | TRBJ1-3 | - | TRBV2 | TGTGCCAGCAGTCGACTCCCGAAGGACAGCTCTGGAAACACCATATATTTT | CASSRLPKDSSGNTIYF
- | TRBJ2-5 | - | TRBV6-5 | TGTGCCAGCACCCAAACTGGCAGGAAAGAGACCCAGTACTTC | CASTQTGRKETQYF
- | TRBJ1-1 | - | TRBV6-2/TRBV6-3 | TGTGCCAGCAGTTACGAGACCACAGCGGTCGAAGCTTTCTTT | CASSYETTAVEAFF
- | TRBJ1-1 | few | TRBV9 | TGTGCCAGCAGCGTAGCTGTAGGGTTGCCCACTGAAGCTTTCTTT | CASSVAVGLPTEAFF
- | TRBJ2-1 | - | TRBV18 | TGTGCCAGCTCACCACCTAGTGGGACTTCCTCCTACAATGAGCAGTTCTTC | CASSPPSGTSSYNEQFF
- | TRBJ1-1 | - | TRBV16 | TGTGCCAGCAGCCGAGGTGAGGTGAGAACTGAAGCTTTCTTT | CASSRGEVRTEAFF
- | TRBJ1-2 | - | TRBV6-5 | TGTGCCAGCATGGGGGGGATCCATGGCTACACCTTC | CASMGGIHGYTF
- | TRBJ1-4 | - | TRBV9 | TGTGCCAGCAGCATTAGTGGGACATTTGAAAAACTGTTTTTT | CASSISGTFEKLFF
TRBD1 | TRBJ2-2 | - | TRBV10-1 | TGCGCCAGCAGTCCCCGGACAGGGAACACCGGGGAGCTGTTTTTT | CASSPRTGNTGELFF
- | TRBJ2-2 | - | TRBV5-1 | TGCGCCAGCACCAAGCTTCCCTACCCTACGAACACCGGGGAGCTGTTTTTT | CASTKLPYPTNTGELFF